The 23 T cell receptor beta chains presented below share a single source sample, sequenced in a study of cytomegalovirus exposure and HLA in healthy donors. Primers included in the PCR were 60 Vbeta and 13 Jbeta primers. Some clones are missing from TCRdb's copy, which holds only in-frame ones; the method was immunoSEQ multiplex PCR. Among about 210,000 clones, around 86% were seen once, and the ten largest hold roughly 10%. Input material: PBMCs. These TCRs come from a woman aged 45-60 years in good health and CMV-seropositive.

The chain carries TRBV5-4 and TRBJ2-5; perhaps TRBD2 as D (6 bases). Trimming took 4 bases from V and 5 from J, leaving 24 bases between them. Per the germline V gene, CDR1 is SGHNT and CDR2 is YYREEE (reference sequence). The CDR3 has 17 amino acids. The CDR3 is CASSPDMGGNEGETQYF. The CDR3, as DNA: TGTGCCAGCAGCCCGGATATGGGAGGCAATGAGGGTGAGACCCAGTACTTC.

In its sample, this clone was seen a few times. The rearrangement uses TRBV18 and TRBJ2-7; tentative D call: TRBD1 (5 bases). Germline V gene data show CDR1 as KGHSH and CDR2 as LQKENI. V dropped 6 bases and J dropped 5 bases, with 11 bases sitting between them. The CDR3 loop spans 12 amino acids. This chain's CDR3 is CASSRQSHEQYF. The CDR3 DNA sequence: TGTGCCAGCTCTCGACAGAGCCACGAGCAGTACTTC.

The chain has TRBV5-1 and TRBJ2-5; D call uncertain. Germline V CDR1 and CDR2: SGHRS, YFSETQ. Trimming stripped 4 bases from V and 2 bases from J, with 3 bases between. CDR3 length: 11 amino acids. The CDR3 loop is CASSHQETQYF. As DNA, the CDR3 is TGCGCCAGCAGCCATCAAGAGACCCAGTACTTC. The whole variable domain, filled in from reference TRBV5-1 and TRBJ2-5, reads KAGVTQTPRYLIKTRGQQVTLSCSPISGHRSVSWYQQTPGQGLQFLFEYFSETQRNKGNFPGRFSGRQFSNSRSEMNVSTLELGDSALYLCASSHQETQYFGPGTRLLVL.

This clone was observed a few times. The rearrangement uses TRBV4-2 and TRBJ1-5; TRBD1 might be the D (6 bases). The V gene lost 0 bases and the J gene lost 3 bases, with 9 bases spanning the gap. CDR1 LGHNA and CDR2 YNFKEQ come from the germline V gene. There are 15 residues in the CDR3. The CDR3 is CASSQDRDNNQPQHF. The CDR3 nucleotides read TGTGCCAGCAGCCAAGATCGGGACAACAATCAGCCCCAGCATTTT.

The rearrangement joins TRBV27 to TRBJ1-1, with D possibly being TRBD1 (6 bases). Trimming took 6 bases from V and 1 from J, leaving 18 bases between them. Germline values: CDR1 MNHEY, CDR2 SMNVEV (reference sequence). This CDR3 has 16 residues. This CDR3 reads CASRTKSRGRNTEAFF. CDR3 nucleotide sequence: TGTGCCAGCAGGACGAAATCCAGGGGAAGGAACACTGAAGCTTTCTTT.

This chain links TRBV6-6 with TRBJ1-4; 7 nucleotides align to TRBD1. Unmatched junction bases numbered 4, after V lost 6 bases and J lost 3 bases. The germline gives CDR1 MNHNY, CDR2 SVGAGI (reference sequence). The CDR3 runs to 14 residues. CDR3 sequence reads: CASRQGSANEKLFF. For the CDR3, the DNA is TGTGCCAGCAGACAGGGGTCGGCTAATGAAAAACTGTTTTTT.

The chain is built from TRBV4-1 and TRBJ2-1, with 10 bases that match TRBD2. From germline, CDR1 is MGHRA and CDR2 YSYEKL. V lost 1 base, J lost 4 bases, and 4 bases stayed unmatched. The CDR3 extends over 16 amino acids. CDR3 DNA: TGCGCCAGCAGCCAAGTCCGTAGCGGGGGGTACAATGAGCAGTTCTTC. Translation gives CASSQVRSGGYNEQFF.

Regarding this clone: This specimen includes other DNA sequences encoding the same CDR3. The chain couples TRBV5-4 to TRBJ1-6, with D possibly TRBD1 on 5 matching bases. V was pared by 0 bases and J by 7 bases, with 8 bases between. The CDR3 has 14 amino acids. CDR1 and CDR2 from the germline V gene are SGHNT and YYREEE (reference sequence). The CDR3 loop reads CASSLDRTNSPLHF. For the CDR3, the DNA is TGTGCCAGCAGCTTGGACAGGACGAATTCACCCCTCCACTTT.

The chain couples TRBV2 to TRBJ1-4; D is uncertain. CDR3 length equals 15 residues. Trimming removed 6 bases from V and 7 bases from J, with 18 bases in between. Germline-derived CDR1 and CDR2 are SNHLY and FYNNEI. As DNA, the CDR3 is TGTGCCAGCAGGGCGACACCATCCGTGGGTGAAAAACTGTTTTTT. It encodes CASRATPSVGEKLFF.

The rearrangement uses TRBV18 and TRBJ1-2; no firm D call. V shed 3 bases and J shed 1 base, with 6 bases lying between them. The CDR3 covers 13 residues. The germline gives CDR1 KGHSH, CDR2 LQKENI. The CDR3 region has the DNA TGTGCCAGCTCACCGGCCAGTAACTATGGCTACACCTTC. As protein: CASSPASNYGYTF.

V gene TRBV18 combines with J gene TRBJ1-1; D gene ambiguous. CDR3 length: 15 amino acids. The V end was cut by 2 bases, the J end by 1 base, with 11 bases between. The germline V gene encodes CDR1 KGHSH and CDR2 LQKENI. The CDR3 DNA is TGTGCCAGCTCACCAGGATGGGAGCGGAACACTGAAGCTTTCTTT. Translating gives CASSPGWERNTEAFF.

This clone was recorded only once. J is TRBJ1-1 and V is TRBV2, with D possibly being TRBD1 (5 bases). From germline, CDR1 is SNHLY and CDR2 FYNNEI. The V end lost 2 bases, the J end lost 7 bases, and 14 bases lay between the germline ends. This CDR3 region has 14 residues. CDR3 DNA: TGTGCCAGCAGTGAATTGATTGGGGGGTTTGAAGCTTTCTTT. Its translation: CASSELIGGFEAFF.

The CDR3 bases are TGTGCCAGCACCGGGACAGTCTCTTGGGGATTTCAGCCCCAGCATTTT. Amino acids: CASTGTVSWGFQPQHF. The chain combines TRBV2 with TRBJ1-5, with 7 bases matching TRBD1. Germline V CDR1 and CDR2: SNHLY, FYNNEI. Trimming at V came to 7 bases and at J to 6 bases, leaving 15 bases not matched to a gene. CDR3 length: 16 residues.

The rearrangement uses TRBV7-9 and TRBJ2-7, with TRBD2 as a possible D gene (5 bases). Trimming cost V 11 bases and J 3 bases, with 23 bases left between them. This CDR3 region has 15 residues. Germline V gene lookup returns CDR1 SEHNR and CDR2 FQNEAQ (reference sequence). In DNA form, the CDR3 reads TGTGCCTCGTCTGGCGGGCAGGAAATCGTCTACGAGCAGTACTTC. It yields the protein CASSGGQEIVYEQYF.

This chain joins TRBV18 and TRBJ2-7, with TRBD1 as a possible D gene (5 bases). The CDR3 length is 14 residues. Trimming cost V 2 bases and J 1 base, with 9 bases left between them. CDR1 is KGHSH and CDR2 is LQKENI in the germline V gene. DNA for the CDR3: TGTGCCAGCTCACCATCCAGGGAATCCTACGAGCAGTACTTC. Translation: CASSPSRESYEQYF.

The chain joins TRBV6-4 to TRBJ1-2, with TRBD1 as a possible D gene (5 bases). The CDR3 is 16 residues long. Germline CDR1 reads MRHNA; CDR2 reads SNTAGT. V was trimmed by 0 bases and J by 7 bases, leaving 18 bases between them. The CDR3 sequence: CASSDSSGGVKGGYTF. The CDR3 region has the DNA TGTGCCAGCAGTGACTCTTCTGGAGGGGTGAAAGGTGGCTACACCTTC.

The J gene is TRBJ1-1, the V gene TRBV9, with D perhaps matching TRBD1 (5 bases). The CDR3 has 16 residues. V gave up 0 bases and J gave up 5 bases, with 17 bases separating them. The germline CDR1 and CDR2 sequences are SGDLS and YYNGEE. CDR3 nucleotide sequence: TGTGCCAGCAGCGTAGACCCCCGTGGGGCGCGGACTGAAGCTTTCTTT. This sequence encodes CASSVDPRGARTEAFF. Full variable domain (missing parts from reference TRBV9 and TRBJ1-1): DSGVTQTPKHLITATGQRVTLRCSPRSGDLSVYWYQQSLDQGLQFLIQYYNGEERAKGNILERFSAQQFPDLHSELNLSSLELGDSALYFCASSVDPRGARTEAFFGQGTRLTVV.

The chain is built from TRBV6-5 and TRBJ1-6, with TRBD1 matching 11 bases. V trimming: 7 bases; J trimming: 8 bases; junction bases outside the gene matches: 4. Germline V gene sequence: CDR1 MNHEY, CDR2 SVGAGI. The CDR3 length is 14 residues. CDR3 region: CASTRGQGDSPLHF. The CDR3 nucleotides are TGTGCCAGCACGCGGGGACAGGGGGATTCACCCCTCCACTTT.

J is TRBJ2-3 and V is TRBV6-1, with a weak D call TRBD1 (5 bases). This CDR3 has 15 residues. The germline V gene has CDR1 MNHNS and CDR2 SASEGT. V shed 7 bases and J shed 3 bases, with 17 bases lying between them. The CDR3 loop is CASTGSAEPTDTQYF. In DNA, the CDR3 is TGTGCCAGCACAGGGTCCGCCGAACCTACAGATACGCAGTATTTT.

The chain has TRBV5-1 and TRBJ1-2; 7 positions match TRBD1. V was pared by 2 bases and J by 2 bases, with 9 bases of the junction left unmatched. Germline assignment: CDR1 SGHRS and CDR2 YFSETQ. The CDR3 has 16 amino acids. The CDR3 loop reads CASSFNPPTGNYGYTF. CDR3 in DNA: TGCGCCAGCAGCTTTAACCCACCGACAGGGAACTATGGCTACACCTTC.

The chain combines TRBV7-9 with TRBJ1-2; TRBD1 matches at 7 bases. The CDR3 runs 14 residues. V dropped 5 bases and J dropped 5; count of bases not matched to a gene: 8. Germline values: CDR1 SEHNR, CDR2 FQNEAQ (reference sequence). CDR3 DNA: TGTGCCAGCAGCCGACAGGGTCCGCGATATGGCTACACCTTC. Amino acids: CASSRQGPRYGYTF.

This sequence joins TRBV6-1 and TRBJ2-7; 9 bases agree with TRBD1. This CDR3 is 14 amino acids long. The V segment lost 6 bases and the J segment 3 bases; nucleotides outside the gene matches: 6. The germline CDR1 and CDR2 sequences are MNHNS and SASEGT. CDR3 sequence (DNA): TGTGCCAGCAGGCCACCGGACAGGGGCTACGAGCAGTACTTC. Translated, it gives CASRPPDRGYEQYF.

The chain recombines TRBV4-1 with TRBJ2-7; 9 bases fit TRBD1. Germline V gene sequence: CDR1 MGHRA, CDR2 YSYEKL. The V segment lost 2 bases and the J segment 5 bases; nucleotides outside the gene matches: 4. The length of the CDR3 is 14 residues. CDR3 nucleotide sequence: TGCGCCAGCAGCCAACGAGGGACAGGGAACGAGCAGTACTTC. This encodes CASSQRGTGNEQYF.